This T cell receptor (beta chain) was found in a study of blood T cell repertoires in COVID-19 (TCRdb year 2020). The study in broad terms: Samples covering the acute and convalescent phases of COVID-19 were provided by collaborators in the United States, Italy and Spain. The prospective study material was composed of cDNA or gDNA derived from T cells, B-cell-depleted T cells, or PBMCs. The dataset comprised deeply sampled blood TCRbeta repertoires from subjects exposed to, actively infected with, or recovered from COVID-19. A freely available public database, intended as a resource for researchers studying the immune response to SARS-CoV-2, is where the repertoires were released. The samples were drawn from the first 160 participants of the ongoing ImmuneRACE study and from more than 1,000 subjects provided by 6 global collaborators. Nearly every sample came with metadata listing a de-identified subject ID, COVID-19 status, age in years and sex. Where HLA class I and class II types were available, the types were taken from metadata supplied by the sample provider, not from assay-based typing. Study-level results and caveats: The amount of clinical and demographic metadata varied by source and participant and was provided uncurated.

In regard to this clone: Its antigen is not yet known. Per-base quality was not reported, and no clone a single base away is much larger than it.

The immunoSEQ Assay, a bias-controlled multiplex PCR, was used to amplify TCRbeta CDR3 regions from genomic DNA. In the source study's methods: Nucleated cell counts per sample were estimated from amplification of reference gene primers within the assay. Sequence reads were collapsed and filtered to measure the absolute abundance of every unique TCRbeta CDR3 rearrangement. For each sample, productive Simpson clonality was calculated as the square root of Simpson's diversity index across productive rearrangements. Sourced from immuneACCESS, this table was stored by TCRdb with only in-frame sequences that have V and J called. A share of the clones is absent; for the studies checked, an unresolved V gene accounts for under half, and the remainder has no known explanation. V, J and clone size derive from that table, while D and trimming were established from the DNA sequence. The sample table holds 170,000 or so clones, of which around 73% were seen once. The ten largest make up roughly 17% of the sample.

V loses 7 bases of germline sequence and J loses 7 bases, and the interval between the two ends is 16 bases. The CDR1 and CDR2 encoded by the germline V gene (reference sequence) are GTSNPN and SVGIG. Including cysteine and phenylalanine, the CDR3 has 12 amino acids. Left in the record is the CDR3 DNA by itself, 36 bases read in frame from the first base. In the prospective study, participants were roughly 18 to 100 years old, resided in 25 or so geographic areas of the United States, and were enrolled through a virtual design. In the prospective study, cohorts were assigned on the basis of participant-reported clinical history obtained from a screening survey and a study questionnaire. ImmuneRACE Cohort 3 recovered participants were defined by two consecutive negative NP/OP PCR tests, healthcare professional clearance, or symptom resolution. Each participant in the prospective study had whole blood, serum and a nasopharyngeal or oropharyngeal swab collected by mobile phlebotomists. Participants in the prospective study had the option to provide additional blood draws and questionnaires over an approximately 2-month period. Blood samples from the prospective study were shipped frozen or at room temperature prior to DNA extraction.

The receptor's source is a woman in her forties or fifties who had recovered from COVID-19. The sample consisted of PBMCs or T cells enriched from blood (not recorded which). The V and J genes are TRBV30 and TRBJ1-2; the D gene is perhaps TRBD1, on 5 matching bases. CDR3 reads: CASFGAPSGYTF. The base sequence is TGTGCCTCCTTTGGGGCCCCGAGTGGCTACACCTTC.